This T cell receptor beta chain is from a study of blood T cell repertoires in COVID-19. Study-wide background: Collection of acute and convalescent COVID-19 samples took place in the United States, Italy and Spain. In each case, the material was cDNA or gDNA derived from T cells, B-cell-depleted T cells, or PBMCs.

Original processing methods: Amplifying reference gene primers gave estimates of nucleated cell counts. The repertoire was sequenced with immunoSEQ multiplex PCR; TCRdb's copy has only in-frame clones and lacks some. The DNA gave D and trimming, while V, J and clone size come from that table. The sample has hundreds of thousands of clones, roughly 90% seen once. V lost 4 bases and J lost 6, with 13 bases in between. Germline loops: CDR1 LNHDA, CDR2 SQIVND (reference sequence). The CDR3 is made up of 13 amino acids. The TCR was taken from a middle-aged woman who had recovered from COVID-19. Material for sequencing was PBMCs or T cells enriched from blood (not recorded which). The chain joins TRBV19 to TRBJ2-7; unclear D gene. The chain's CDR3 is CASSRSMVLEQYF. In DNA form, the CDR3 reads TGTGCCAGTAGTAGATCTATGGTCCTCGAGCAGTACTTC. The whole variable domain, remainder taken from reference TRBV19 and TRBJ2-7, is DGGITQSPKYLFRKEGQNVTLSCEQNLNHDAMYWYRQDPGQGLRLIYYSQIVNDFQKGDIAEGYSVSREKKESFPLTVTSAQKNPTAFYLCASSRSMVLEQYFGPGTRLTVT.